The clone carrying this T cell receptor (beta chain) turned up a few times. Its antigen is as yet unknown. A universal primer site and UMIs were added as TCR cDNA was made by 5'RACE template switching. TCRdb passed the 5' RACE reads through MiXCR, listing each CDR3 protein once. The sample includes a few hundred thousand distinct CDR3 sequences, 17% seen only once; the top ten take 17%. The record originates from a study of T cells after yellow fever vaccination. Overall study findings and caveats: Abundant bulk-population clonotypes could contaminate the FACS-sorted repertoires. Booster sampling recovered most clones from primary vaccination (approximately 96% CD4, around 90% CD8). CD4 and CD8 compartments shared a small share of clonotypes, likely from convergent recombination.

CDR3 length: 16 amino acids. Germline V lookup: CDR1 MGHRA, CDR2 YSYEKL. V trimming: 0 bases; J trimming: 4 bases; junction bases outside the gene matches: 4. The sequence came from a man in his late teens or twenties who received the YFV17D yellow fever vaccine. The J gene is TRBJ1-2, the V gene TRBV4-1; 11 bases agree with TRBD1. The sample was PBMCs, taken about 5 days after the first yellow fever vaccination. The CDR3 bases are TGCGCCAGCAGCCAAGATCCGGGACAGGGGGTCTATGGCTACACCTTC. Translated, it gives CASSQDPGQGVYGYTF.